What follows are 30 T cell receptor beta chains derived from one specimen sequenced in a study of blood T cell repertoires in COVID-19. TCRdb's table, derived via immunoSEQ multiplex PCR, lists solely in-frame clones and lacks some. This repertoire shows 150,000 to 200,000 clones, roughly 79% found once; its top ten account for 8% to 13%. Sequencing input: peripheral blood. The receptors were gathered from a woman aged 40-49 years with COVID-19, enrolled during active disease.

This chain connects TRBV11-2 to TRBJ2-7, with a tentative D call TRBD2 (5 bases). From germline, CDR1 is SGHAT and CDR2 FQNNGV. The CDR3 loop spans 15 amino acids. The ends were cut back, 5 bases at V and 6 bases at J, with 20 bases in the middle. CDR3 region: CASSPATVLGVEQYF. The CDR3 nucleotides are TGTGCCAGCAGCCCAGCTACAGTCTTGGGAGTCGAGCAGTACTTC.

The V and J genes are TRBV3-1 (or the pseudogene TRBV3-2) and TRBJ1-6, with no clear D. From germline, CDR1 is LGHDT and CDR2 YNNKEL (reference sequence). The CDR3 is 15 residues long. V lost 1 base and J 6 bases, leaving 10 bases between the germline ends. The CDR3 region has the DNA TGTGCCAGCAGCCAAGTAGGGAGAAGTAATTCACCCCTCCACTTT. The encoded protein is CASSQVGRSNSPLHF.

CDR3 loop: CATSRVAGRNPYNEQFF. In DNA form, the CDR3 reads TGTGCCACCAGCAGAGTCGCCGGGAGAAACCCCTACAATGAGCAGTTCTTC. This rearrangement joins TRBV15 to TRBJ2-1, with D perhaps matching TRBD2 (6 bases). Germline values: CDR1 LNHNV, CDR2 YYDKDF (reference sequence). V was trimmed by 1 base and J by 2 bases, leaving 15 bases between them. CDR3 length: 17 residues.

V is TRBV29-1 and J is TRBJ2-7, with 9 bases fitting TRBD1. CDR3 length: 12 amino acids. Per germline, CDR1 SQVTM and CDR2 ANQGSEA. Unmatched junction bases numbered 6, after V lost 6 bases and J lost 6 bases. Here the CDR3 DNA reads TGCAGCGTACAGGGGGCAATGGGCGAGCAGTACTTC. Encoded protein: CSVQGAMGEQYF.

The chain employs TRBV6-6 and TRBJ2-5; weak D call: TRBD2 (5 bases). The CDR3 consists of 13 residues. The V gene's germline CDR1 is MNHNY and CDR2 SVGAGI (reference sequence). Trimming cost V 6 bases and J 0 bases, with 8 bases left between them. Here the CDR3 reads CASSRRDQETQYF. The CDR3 region has the DNA TGTGCCAGCAGCCGGCGGGACCAAGAGACCCAGTACTTC.

The genes are TRBV25-1 and TRBJ2-1; TRBD2 matches at 9 bases. CDR1 and CDR2 (germline): MGHDK, SYGVNS. Trimming cost V 1 base and J 6 bases; bases outside gene matches: 7. The CDR3 spans 16 residues. The CDR3 is CASSESRGGFGNEQFF. Written as DNA, the CDR3 is TGTGCCAGCAGTGAATCGCGGGGGGGCTTTGGCAATGAGCAGTTCTTC. Drawing the rest from reference TRBV25-1 and TRBJ2-1, the complete variable domain is EADIYQTPRYLVIGTGKKITLECSQTMGHDKMYWYQQDPGMELHLIHYSYGVNSTEKGDLSSESTVSRIRTEHFPLTLESARPSHTSQYLCASSESRGGFGNEQFFGPGTRLTVL.

The V gene is TRBV7-8, the J gene TRBJ1-2; D ambiguous. Germline values: CDR1 SGHVS, CDR2 FQNEAQ. Trimming shortened V by 0 bases and J by 4 bases, and 9 bases separated the two germline ends. This CDR3 region has 14 residues. CDR3 nucleotides: TGTGCCAGCAGCTTAGCGCGGCCAGTCTATGGCTACACCTTC. Translated, it gives CASSLARPVYGYTF.

This clone was observed a single time. In DNA, the CDR3 is TGTGCCAGTTCCGGACGGTCGGGCGCAATGGACTGGGAAAAACTGTTTTTT. Residues: CASSGRSGAMDWEKLFF. The chain has TRBV19 and TRBJ1-4; unclear D gene. V gave up 8 bases and J gave up 8 bases, with 27 bases separating them. The CDR3 covers 17 residues. The V gene's germline CDR1 is LNHDA and CDR2 SQIVND (reference sequence).

The J gene is TRBJ2-7, the V gene TRBV9; the match to TRBD2 covers 10 bases. Germline CDR1 SGDLS, CDR2 YYNGEE. V shed 0 bases and J 6 bases; nucleotides not matched to a gene: 6. This CDR3 has 15 residues. CDR3 protein: CASSVGASGSIEQYF. CDR3 DNA: TGTGCCAGCAGCGTAGGGGCTAGCGGGAGCATCGAGCAGTACTTC.

The chain carries TRBV2 and TRBJ2-2, with 7 bases identical to TRBD2. The CDR3 consists of 14 residues. The J segment lost 1 base and the V segment lost 7 bases, leaving 3 bases of the junction unmatched. From germline, CDR1 is SNHLY and CDR2 FYNNEI. The CDR3, as DNA: TGTGCCAGCATCGGGGGGAGGAACACCGGGGAGCTGTTTTTT. Protein sequence: CASIGGRNTGELFF.

This chain connects TRBV13 to TRBJ2-7, with D uncertain. Per germline, CDR1 PRHDT and CDR2 FYEKMQ (reference sequence). This CDR3 contains 12 residues. The ends were cut back, 0 bases at V and 6 bases at J, with 6 bases in the middle. CDR3 sequence: CASSLGPSEQYF. CDR3 DNA sequence: TGTGCCAGCAGCTTAGGCCCTTCCGAGCAGTACTTC.

V gene TRBV21-1 combines with J gene TRBJ2-1; TRBD2 is taken as the D call from the table, unchecked against the DNA. TRBV21-1 is labeled a pseudogene. The CDR3 consists of 20 residues. The CDR3 here is CASSKVPIPGLAVPYNEQFF. CDR3 DNA: TGTGCCAGCAGCAAAGTCCCTATACCGGGACTAGCGGTGCCCTACAATGAGCAGTTCTTC.

This chain connects TRBV29-1 to TRBJ1-2; no reliable D call. The V and J ends lost 3 bases and 6 bases respectively, with 20 bases between them. The CDR3 runs to 15 residues. Germline V gene lookup returns CDR1 SQVTM and CDR2 ANQGSEA. The CDR3 is CSVEDATEAGNGYTF. CDR3 DNA sequence: TGCAGCGTTGAGGATGCCACCGAGGCGGGGAATGGCTACACCTTC.

The genes are TRBV7-8 and TRBJ1-1; no definite D call. V gave up 4 bases and J gave up 1 base, with 19 bases separating them. There are 17 residues in the CDR3. The germline V gene encodes CDR1 SGHVS and CDR2 FQNEAQ. Here the CDR3 reads CASSSGSFGQRNTEAFF. The CDR3 DNA follows: TGTGCCAGCAGCTCCGGATCGTTCGGCCAGCGGAACACTGAAGCTTTCTTT.

This chain connects TRBV29-1 to TRBJ2-3; the D gene is possibly TRBD2 (6 bases). The CDR3 has 13 residues. The germline CDR1 and CDR2 sequences are SQVTM and ANQGSEA. Trimming took 7 bases from V and 6 from J, leaving 17 bases between them. CDR3 DNA sequence: TGCAGCGCTAATGAACTAGCAAAGGATACGCAGTATTTT. This translates into CSANELAKDTQYF.

This chain joins TRBV7-8 and TRBJ1-4, with TRBD1 matching over 8 bases. The length of the CDR3 is 17 residues. CDR1 and CDR2 (germline): SGHVS, FQNEAQ. J was trimmed by 0 bases and V by 7 bases; bases with no gene match: 10. The CDR3 DNA reads as TGTGCCAGCACCCTCAGGGGGCCGGGAGCAACTAATGAAAAACTGTTTTTT. It specifies CASTLRGPGATNEKLFF.

The genes are TRBV5-1 and TRBJ2-5; TRBD1 matches at 8 bases. From germline, CDR1 is SGHRS and CDR2 YFSETQ. This CDR3 is 13 amino acids long. V lost 6 bases and J lost 4; bases outside the gene matches: 5. The CDR3 sequence is CASTTGTGETQYF. The DNA of the CDR3 is TGCGCCAGCACTACCGGGACAGGAGAGACCCAGTACTTC.

This clone was picked up one time. V gene TRBV11-3 combines with J gene TRBJ2-7; 9 bases agree with TRBD1. The CDR3 consists of 19 residues. In germline, CDR1 is SGHNT, CDR2 YENEEA. Trimming removed 2 bases from V and 2 bases from J; junction bases left unmatched: 16. The DNA of the CDR3 is TGTGCCAGCAGCTTACCCCGTTTGGTGGGACAGGGAGGCCCCTACGAGCAGTACTTC. Protein: CASSLPRLVGQGGPYEQYF. Looking up the rest from reference TRBV11-3 and TRBJ2-7 gives the full variable domain: EAGVVQSPRYKIIEKKQPVAFWCNPISGHNTLYWYLQNLGQGPELLIRYENEEAVDDSQLPKDRFSAERLKGVDSTLKIQPAELGDSAVYLCASSLPRLVGQGGPYEQYFGPGTRLTVT.

Here the CDR3 DNA reads TGCAGCGTGGTGGCAGGGGACACTGAAGCTTTCTTT. It specifies CSVVAGDTEAFF. V is TRBV29-1 and J is TRBJ1-1; D is possibly TRBD1 (6 bases). V dropped 6 bases and J dropped 3 bases, with 11 bases sitting between them. CDR3 length: 12 amino acids. Germline lookup yields CDR1 SQVTM and CDR2 ANQGSEA.

The J gene is TRBJ2-2, the V gene TRBV6-5; 10 bases are a match to TRBD1. CDR1 and CDR2 from the germline V gene are MNHEY and SVGAGI. After removal of 6 bases from V and 4 bases from J, the junction contained 5 bases not matched to a gene. The CDR3 is 15 residues long. The CDR3 here is CASRTGGGFTGELFF. The CDR3 region has the DNA TGTGCCAGCAGGACAGGGGGCGGATTCACCGGGGAGCTGTTTTTT.

The V call is TRBV6-1, the J call TRBJ1-2, with TRBD1 as a possible D gene (6 bases). Germline V lookup: CDR1 MNHNS, CDR2 SASEGT. Between the trimmed V and J ends, which lost 4 bases and 2 bases, there was a span of 26 bases. This CDR3 contains 19 residues. This CDR3 reads CASSGRSPGPRGLNYGYTF. CDR3 sequence (DNA): TGTGCCAGCAGTGGCCGCTCCCCCGGGCCCAGGGGACTAAACTATGGCTACACCTTC.

The chain couples TRBV13 to TRBJ2-6; 11 bases match TRBD1. With 5 bases clipped from V and 2 bases from J, the junction kept 8 bases outside the gene matches. This CDR3 spans 18 amino acids. Germline V lookup: CDR1 PRHDT, CDR2 FYEKMQ (reference sequence). The CDR3 region has the DNA TGTGCCAGCAGCCCGAGCGGGGACAGGGGGGCTGGGGCCAACGTCCTGACTTTC. Protein product: CASSPSGDRGAGANVLTF.

The V and J genes are TRBV6-5 and TRBJ1-1; 7 bases match TRBD1. Germline loops: CDR1 MNHEY, CDR2 SVGAGI. The CDR3 totals 14 residues. J lost 3 bases, V lost 4 bases, and 5 bases had no gene match. This CDR3 reads CASSFRQGYTEAFF. Written as DNA, the CDR3 is TGTGCCAGCAGTTTTCGACAGGGATACACTGAAGCTTTCTTT.

The chain is built from TRBV11-2 and TRBJ1-1; TRBD1 aligns across 8 bases. This CDR3 spans 14 amino acids. The V gene's germline CDR1 is SGHAT and CDR2 FQNNGV. V lost 5 bases and J lost 6; bases outside the gene matches: 8. CDR3 protein: CASSARQGRPEAFF. Here the CDR3 DNA reads TGTGCCAGCAGCGCCCGACAGGGGAGGCCTGAAGCTTTCTTT.

The chain couples TRBV19 to TRBJ2-2; 12 bases align to TRBD2. The CDR3 length is 18 residues. Germline CDR1 and CDR2: LNHDA and SQIVND (reference sequence). The V segment lost 3 bases and the J segment 3 bases; nucleotides outside the gene matches: 8. CDR3 residues: CASSISLAGGGHTGELFF. The CDR3 coding sequence is TGTGCCAGTAGTATCTCGCTAGCGGGAGGGGGGCACACCGGGGAGCTGTTTTTT.

The genes are TRBV19 and TRBJ1-1; possibly TRBD1 for D (5 bases). Germline CDR1 reads LNHDA; CDR2 reads SQIVND (reference sequence). The CDR3 runs 13 residues. Trimming shortened V by 6 bases and J by 6 bases, and 14 bases separated the two germline ends. For the CDR3, the DNA is TGTGCCAGTAGCTACGGCAGGGCCTCTGAAGCTTTCTTT. Its protein product is CASSYGRASEAFF.

This sequence joins TRBV28 and TRBJ2-7; possibly TRBD1 for D (6 bases). Germline V gene lookup returns CDR1 MDHEN and CDR2 SYDVKM. The length of the CDR3 is 15 residues. V lost 6 bases and J 8 bases, leaving 23 bases between the germline ends. The CDR3 sequence is CASSPPRTVKGKQYV. CDR3 in DNA: TGTGCCAGCAGCCCCCCCCGGACAGTCAAGGGGAAGCAGTACGTC.

The V and J genes are TRBV5-1 and TRBJ1-2; 7 bases are shared with TRBD1. The V gene's germline CDR1 is SGHRS and CDR2 YFSETQ. Trimming at V came to 7 bases and at J to 4 bases, leaving 16 bases not matched to a gene. The CDR3 sequence is 16 residues long. This chain's CDR3 is CASATPSGGTFYGYTF. CDR3 in DNA: TGCGCCAGCGCTACGCCCTCAGGGGGAACTTTCTATGGCTACACCTTC.

This CDR3 is CASSKEASLAKNIQYF. Written as DNA, the CDR3 is TGTGCCAGCAGCAAAGAGGCTAGTCTAGCCAAAAACATTCAGTACTTC. The V gene is TRBV21-1, the J gene TRBJ2-4; whether TRBD2, the table's D call, matches the DNA was not checked. TRBV21-1 constitutes a pseudogene. The CDR3 loop spans 16 amino acids.

The V call is TRBV7-9, the J call TRBJ2-1; 9 nucleotides match TRBD2. CDR1 SEHNR and CDR2 FQNEAQ come from the germline V gene (reference sequence). The CDR3 is made up of 16 amino acids. With V trimmed by 5 bases and J by 4 bases, 9 bases remained unmatched. The CDR3: CASSPTSAGGYNEQFF. The CDR3 coding sequence is TGTGCCAGCAGCCCCACCTCAGCGGGGGGATACAATGAGCAGTTCTTC.